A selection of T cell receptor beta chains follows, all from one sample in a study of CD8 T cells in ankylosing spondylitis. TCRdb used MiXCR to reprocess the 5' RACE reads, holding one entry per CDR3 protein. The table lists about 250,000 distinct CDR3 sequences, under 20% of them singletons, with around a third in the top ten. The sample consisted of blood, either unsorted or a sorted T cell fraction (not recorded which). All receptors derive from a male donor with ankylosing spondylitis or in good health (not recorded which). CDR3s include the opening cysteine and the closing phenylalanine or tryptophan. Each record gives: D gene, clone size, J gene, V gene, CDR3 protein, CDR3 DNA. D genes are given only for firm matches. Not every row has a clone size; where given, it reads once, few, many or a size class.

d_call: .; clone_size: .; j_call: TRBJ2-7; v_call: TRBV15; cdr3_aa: CATRGGSTYEQYF; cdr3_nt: TGTGCCACCAGGGGCGGGTCAACCTACGAGCAGTACTTC
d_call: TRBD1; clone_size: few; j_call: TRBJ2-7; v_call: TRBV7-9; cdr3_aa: CASSPRDRGHEQYF; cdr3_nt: TGTGCCAGCAGCCCTCGGGACAGGGGCCACGAGCAGTACTTC
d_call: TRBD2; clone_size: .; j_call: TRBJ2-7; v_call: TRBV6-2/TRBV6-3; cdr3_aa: CASSPSGLAPYEQYF; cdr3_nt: TGTGCCAGCAGCCCTTCCGGACTAGCGCCCTACGAGCAGTACTTC
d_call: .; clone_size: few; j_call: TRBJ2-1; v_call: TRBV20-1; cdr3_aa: CSARVGYEQFF; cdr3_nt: TGCAGTGCTAGAGTAGGCTATGAGCAGTTCTTC
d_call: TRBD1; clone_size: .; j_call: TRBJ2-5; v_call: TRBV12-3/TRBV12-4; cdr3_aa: CASQGDLDQETQYF; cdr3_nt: TGTGCCAGTCAGGGGGATCTTGACCAAGAGACCCAGTACTTC
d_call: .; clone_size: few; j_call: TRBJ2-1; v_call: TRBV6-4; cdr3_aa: CASSDELSSYNEQFF; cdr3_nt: TGTGCCAGCAGTGACGAGCTCAGCTCCTACAATGAGCAGTTCTTC
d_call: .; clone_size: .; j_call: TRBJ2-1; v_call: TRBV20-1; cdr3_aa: CSASRAALNEQFF; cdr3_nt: TGCAGTGCTAGTCGCGCAGCGTTGAATGAGCAGTTCTTC
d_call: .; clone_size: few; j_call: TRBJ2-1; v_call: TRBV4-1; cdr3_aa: CASSQAGSSGNEQFF; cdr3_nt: TGCGCCAGCAGCCAGGCCGGGTCCTCCGGCAATGAGCAGTTCTTC
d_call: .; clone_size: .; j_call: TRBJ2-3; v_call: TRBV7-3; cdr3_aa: CASSLNPSTDTQYF; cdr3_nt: TGTGCCAGCAGCTTAAACCCTAGCACAGATACGCAGTATTTT
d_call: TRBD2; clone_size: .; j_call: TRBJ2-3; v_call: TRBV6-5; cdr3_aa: CASSNIAGVTDTQYF; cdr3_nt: TGTGCCAGCAGTAACATAGCGGGAGTCACAGATACGCAGTATTTT
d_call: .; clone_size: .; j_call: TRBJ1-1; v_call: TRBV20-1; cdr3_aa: CSASDQNTEAFF; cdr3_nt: TGCAGTGCTAGTGACCAGAACACTGAAGCTTTCTTT
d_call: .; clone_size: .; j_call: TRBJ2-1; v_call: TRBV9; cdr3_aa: CASSVGLEQNEQFF; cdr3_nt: TGTGCCAGCAGCGTAGGACTGGAGCAAAATGAGCAGTTCTTC
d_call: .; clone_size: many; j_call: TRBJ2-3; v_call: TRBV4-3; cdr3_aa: CASSQDWAGGEPDTQYF; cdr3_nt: TGCGCCAGCAGCCAAGATTGGGCGGGTGGGGAGCCAGATACGCAGTATTTT
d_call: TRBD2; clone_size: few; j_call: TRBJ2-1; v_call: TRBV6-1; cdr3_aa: CASTVGGAISYNEQFF; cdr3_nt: TGTGCCAGCACCGTGGGAGGGGCAATCTCCTACAATGAGCAGTTCTTC
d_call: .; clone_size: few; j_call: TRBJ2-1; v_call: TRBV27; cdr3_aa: CASSLTTPSYNEQFF; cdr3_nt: TGTGCCAGCAGTTTAACGACGCCTTCCTACAATGAGCAGTTCTTC
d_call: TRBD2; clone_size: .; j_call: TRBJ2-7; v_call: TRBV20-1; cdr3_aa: CSARGPGGREGRWDYEQYF; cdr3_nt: TGCAGTGCTAGAGGCCCCGGGGGGCGGGAGGGCCGTTGGGACTACGAGCAGTACTTC
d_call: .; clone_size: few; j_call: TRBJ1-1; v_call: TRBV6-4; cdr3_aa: CASSLDGGLNTEAFF; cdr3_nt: TGTGCCAGCAGCCTGGACGGGGGGCTGAACACTGAAGCTTTCTTT
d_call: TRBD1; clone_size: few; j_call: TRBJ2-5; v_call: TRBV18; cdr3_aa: CASSPGTGPDQETQYF; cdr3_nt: TGTGCCAGCTCACCTGGGACAGGGCCCGACCAAGAGACCCAGTACTTC
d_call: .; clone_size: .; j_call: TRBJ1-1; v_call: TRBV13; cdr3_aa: CASSSRENTEAFF; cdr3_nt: TGTGCCAGCAGCTCCAGGGAGAACACTGAAGCTTTCTTT
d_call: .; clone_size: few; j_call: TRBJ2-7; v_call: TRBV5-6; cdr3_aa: CASSLATDRPYEQYF; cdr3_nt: TGTGCCAGCAGCTTGGCAACCGACCGTCCCTACGAGCAGTACTTC